The 6 T cell receptor beta chains below come from one sample, sequenced in a study of OX40 agonist ivuxolimab in advanced cancers. Clones were read by immunoSEQ multiplex PCR, and TCRdb kept only the in-frame ones, dropping some. In the table there are approximately 47,000 clones, about nine tenths of which are singletons. Sample: CD4+ or CD8+ T cells sorted from blood, taken in a trial of the OX40 agonist ivuxolimab. These receptors were obtained from an adult with an advanced solid tumor such as melanoma, head and neck, liver or kidney cancer.

The chain recombines TRBV4-2 with TRBJ2-1; TRBD1 matches 7 bases. V lost 4 bases to trimming and J lost 7 bases; unmatched junction nucleotides: 7. Germline CDR1 LGHNA, CDR2 YNFKEQ. This CDR3 has 14 amino acids. Written as DNA, the CDR3 is TGTGCCAGCAGCCCGCGGACAGGCCGGAATGAGCAGTTCTTC. This sequence encodes CASSPRTGRNEQFF.

The CDR3: CASSLETGKGYTF. The CDR3 nucleotides read TGTGCCAGCAGTTTAGAAACAGGGAAAGGCTACACCTTC. The chain links TRBV28 to TRBJ1-2; the D gene is possibly TRBD1 (6 bases). The length of the CDR3 is 13 residues. Germline V gives CDR1 MDHEN, CDR2 SYDVKM. Trimming left V 2 bases short and J 8 bases short, with 12 bases between.

The gene calls are TRBV5-1 and TRBJ1-2; D gene uncertain. V lost 0 bases to trimming and J lost 8 bases, with 14 bases between them. This CDR3 comprises 14 residues. Germline CDR1 is SGHRS and CDR2 is YFSETQ. This CDR3 is CASSLDPTDLGYTF. The CDR3 nucleotides are TGCGCCAGCAGCTTGGACCCTACTGATCTAGGCTACACCTTC.

This clone was detected once. The genes are TRBV15 and TRBJ2-3, with 7 bases aligning to TRBD2. J was trimmed by 3 bases and V by 6 bases; bases with no gene match: 6. There are 14 residues in the CDR3. The germline V gene encodes CDR1 LNHNV and CDR2 YYDKDF (reference sequence). CDR3 bases: TGTGCCACCAGACCTGGGGGGGGAACAGATACGCAGTATTTT. Protein: CATRPGGGTDTQYF.

This chain's CDR3 is CASRAPLGSYGYTF. The CDR3 DNA reads as TGTGCCAGCAGGGCCCCTCTGGGGAGCTATGGCTACACCTTC. This rearrangement joins TRBV27 to TRBJ1-2, with unresolved D. V was cut by 6 bases and J by 4 bases, with 15 bases left in between. Germline V CDR1 and CDR2: MNHEY, SMNVEV (reference sequence). This CDR3 is built from 14 residues.

This clone has just one count. This chain joins TRBV19 and TRBJ2-2; 8 nucleotides match TRBD1. Per germline, CDR1 LNHDA and CDR2 SQIVND (reference sequence). The CDR3 extends over 15 amino acids. V trimming: 8 bases; J trimming: 7 bases; junction bases outside the gene matches: 12. DNA for the CDR3: TGTGCCAGTTTGAAAGACAGGGGAAGTGGCGGGGAGCTGTTTTTT. Protein sequence: CASLKDRGSGGELFF. The whole variable domain, filled in from reference TRBV19 and TRBJ2-2, reads DGGITQSPKYLFRKEGQNVTLSCEQNLNHDAMYWYRQDPGQGLRLIYYSQIVNDFQKGDIAEGYSVSREKKESFPLTVTSAQKNPTAFYLCASLKDRGSGGELFFGEGSRLTVL.